This T cell receptor (beta chain) was identified in a study of Graves' ophthalmopathy and Graves' hyperthyroidism (dated by TCRdb to the late 2010s). About the full investigation: Peripheral blood samples were taken at the time of initial diagnosis, before any treatment was given. To tell Graves' ophthalmopathy apart from Graves' hyperthyroidism, and to predict which patients would progress to ophthalmopathy, the study relied on TCR beta repertoire signatures. In total, 135 blood samples were TCR-sequenced: under 45 ophthalmopathy, 80 or so hyperthyroidism and roughly 17 hyperthyroidism-to-ophthalmopathy patients. A discovery set of 95 to 100 patients (43 ophthalmopathy, about 59 stable hyperthyroidism) was enrolled to explore V-J signatures distinguishing ophthalmopathy from hyperthyroidism. The independent validation cohort included around 19 hyperthyroidism patients plus 17 patients who later progressed from hyperthyroidism to ophthalmopathy. In more than 5 hyperthyroidism patients, the T-cell repertoire of thyroid tissue was compared with the T-cell repertoire of blood. After sampling, hyperthyroidism patients received methimazole starting at 30 mg daily, and ophthalmopathy patients received high-dose intravenous methylprednisolone. The approximately 100 discovery patients were randomly split 7:3 into training and test sets.

Its CDR3 holds 12 amino acids, cysteine through phenylalanine. The CDR3 DNA has 36 bases and is translated from base 1. Looking up the germline V gene yields CDR1 SQVTM and CDR2 ANQGSEA. V and J are truncated by 8 bases and 6 bases respectively, leaving an intervening sequence of 17 bases. Summary of the overall study and its limitations: No statistical method was used to set the sample size in advance, and the investigators knew which group each participant was assigned to. Most expanded thyroid clonotypes with frequency above 0.001 were also detected in blood, suggesting blood repertoires may reflect the thyroid immune response. In validation, the model predicted ophthalmopathy progression with about 70% sensitivity and 72.22% specificity; some 13 predicted patients were CT-confirmed with GO in a median of around 6 months. The 13-signature model separated ophthalmopathy from stable hyperthyroidism with 85% to 90% sensitivity and around 84% specificity in cross-validation, and 80%/75% in the test set.

This clonotype was observed a few times. The clone's antigen remains unknown. Base qualities are not recorded, but no much larger clone differs from it by a single base. For repertoire sequencing, TCR beta CDR3 regions were amplified from RNA transcripts. The first round of RT-PCR was done with HTBI primers and the Qiagen OneStep RT-PCR kit, and was followed by a second round of multiplex PCR, then size selection and purification. Libraries were sequenced paired-end with 100 bp reads on an Illumina HiSeq2000. In the source study's methods: SOAPnuke was used to process the reads, removing any read that contained adapters or uncalled bases, had a mean Phred below 15, or lacked an exact match to the constant primer or identifier. COPE v1.2.5 was used to merge the high-quality paired reads. Unique nucleotide sequences were defined as clonotypes and aligned to IMGT TRB V, D and J references using MiTCR v1.1. The analysis was limited to V-J combinations with a frequency above 0.0001, which together covered 99.2% of repertoires. For each V-J combination, a TCR clonal expansion and chaos score was defined as F50 clonal expansion divided by the chaos observed in the TCRdist matrix. Features were reduced by Welch's t-statistics and random forest to over ten V-J combinations, which fed a naive Bayes classifier. The similarity between thyroid and blood repertoires was quantified using the Morisita-Horn index. Starting from the raw public reads, TCRdb applied fastp trimming at Q25, assembled clones with MiXCR and retained in-frame beta chains. Rows merge per CDR3 protein into single entries with the most common DNA and genes. The V and J calls were determined by TCRdb, not by the authors. The sample table contains about 400,000 distinct CDR3 sequences; only one count was recorded for around 17% of them. Clones ranked in the top ten supply around 1.6% of the sample.

Ophthalmopathy patients had moderately to severely active disease, Clinical Activity Score of at least 3, NOSPECS grade of at least 4, and disease duration under 3 months. Patients with other autoimmune diseases, uncontrolled infections, pregnancy or lactation were excluded. Diagnosis was based on clinical symptoms, serum thyroxine, TRAb, thyroid ultrasound and orbital computed tomography. PBMCs were isolated from approximately 10 ml of fresh peripheral blood by Ficoll-Paque density gradient centrifugation. Total RNA was extracted using Trizol reagent, and RNA quality was checked on an Agilent 2100 Bioanalyzer.

Sequencing was done on a sample of peripheral blood. The TCR was taken from a woman aged 18 to 35 with Graves' ophthalmopathy. Donor details come from another sample of the same person, matched by shared clones. The chain links TRBV29-1 with TRBJ2-7, with the D gene too uncertain to name. The DNA sequence is as follows: TGCAGCCTCTCCCGTGTGGGGTGCGAGCAGTACTTC. This translates into CSLSRVGCEQYF.